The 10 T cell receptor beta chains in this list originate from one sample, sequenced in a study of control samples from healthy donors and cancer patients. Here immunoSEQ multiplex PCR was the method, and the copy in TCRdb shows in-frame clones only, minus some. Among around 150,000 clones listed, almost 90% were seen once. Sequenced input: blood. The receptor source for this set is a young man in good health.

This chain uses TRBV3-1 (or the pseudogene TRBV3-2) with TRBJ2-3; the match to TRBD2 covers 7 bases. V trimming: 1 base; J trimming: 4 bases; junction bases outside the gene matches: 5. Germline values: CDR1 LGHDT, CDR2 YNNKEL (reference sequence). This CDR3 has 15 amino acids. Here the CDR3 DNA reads TGTGCCAGCAGCCAAGGAGGACTAGTCGCAGATACGCAGTATTTT. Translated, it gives CASSQGGLVADTQYF.

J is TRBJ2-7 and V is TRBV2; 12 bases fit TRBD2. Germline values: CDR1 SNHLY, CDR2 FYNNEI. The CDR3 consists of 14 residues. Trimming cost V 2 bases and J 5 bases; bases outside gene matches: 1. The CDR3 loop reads CASSELAGGDEQYF. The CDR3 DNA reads TGTGCCAGCAGTGAACTAGCGGGGGGGGACGAGCAGTACTTC.

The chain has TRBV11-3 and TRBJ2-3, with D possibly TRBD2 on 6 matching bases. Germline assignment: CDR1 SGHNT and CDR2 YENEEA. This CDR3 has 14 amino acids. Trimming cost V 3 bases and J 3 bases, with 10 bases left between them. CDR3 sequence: CASSLGGETDTQYF. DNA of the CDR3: TGTGCCAGCAGCTTGGGGGGTGAAACAGATACGCAGTATTTT.

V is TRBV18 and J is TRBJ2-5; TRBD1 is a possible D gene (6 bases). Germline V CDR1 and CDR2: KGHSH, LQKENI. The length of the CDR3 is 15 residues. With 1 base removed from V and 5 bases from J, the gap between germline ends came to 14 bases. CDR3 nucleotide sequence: TGTGCCAGCTCACCACGAACAGGGTCAGGGGAGACCCAGTACTTC. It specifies CASSPRTGSGETQYF.

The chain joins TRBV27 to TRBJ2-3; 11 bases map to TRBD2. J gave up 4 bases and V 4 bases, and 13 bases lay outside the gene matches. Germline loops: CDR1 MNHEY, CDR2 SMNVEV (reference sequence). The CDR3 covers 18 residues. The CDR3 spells CASSSGLAVLKSSDTQYF. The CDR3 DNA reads TGTGCCAGCAGTTCGGGACTAGCGGTTCTTAAGTCCTCAGATACGCAGTATTTT.

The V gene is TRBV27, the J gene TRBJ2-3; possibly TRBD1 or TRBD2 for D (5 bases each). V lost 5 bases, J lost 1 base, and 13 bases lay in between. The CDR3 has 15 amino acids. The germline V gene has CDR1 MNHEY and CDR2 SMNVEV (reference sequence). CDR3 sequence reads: CASSLGGVGTDTQYF. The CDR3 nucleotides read TGTGCCAGCAGTCTTGGGGGTGTAGGCACAGATACGCAGTATTTT.

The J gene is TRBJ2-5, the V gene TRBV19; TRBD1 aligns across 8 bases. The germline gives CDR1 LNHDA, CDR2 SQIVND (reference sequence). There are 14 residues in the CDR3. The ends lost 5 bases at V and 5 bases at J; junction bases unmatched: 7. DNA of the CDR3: TGTGCCAGTAGTTCCCCAGGGGGCCGGGAGACCCAGTACTTC. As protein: CASSSPGGRETQYF.

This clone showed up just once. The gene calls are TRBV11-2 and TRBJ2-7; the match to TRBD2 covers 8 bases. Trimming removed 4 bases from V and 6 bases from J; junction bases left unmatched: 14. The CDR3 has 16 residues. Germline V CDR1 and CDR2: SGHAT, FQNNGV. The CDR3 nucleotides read TGTGCCAGCAGCTCCCGTCGGGGGGGGGAAGTACGCGAGCAGTACTTC. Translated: CASSSRRGGEVREQYF.

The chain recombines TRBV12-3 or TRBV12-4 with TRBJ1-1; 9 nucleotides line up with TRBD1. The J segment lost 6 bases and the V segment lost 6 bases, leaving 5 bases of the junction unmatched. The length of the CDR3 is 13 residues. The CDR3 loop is CASSVDRGAEAFF. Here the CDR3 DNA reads TGTGCCAGCAGCGTTGACAGGGGGGCTGAAGCTTTCTTT.

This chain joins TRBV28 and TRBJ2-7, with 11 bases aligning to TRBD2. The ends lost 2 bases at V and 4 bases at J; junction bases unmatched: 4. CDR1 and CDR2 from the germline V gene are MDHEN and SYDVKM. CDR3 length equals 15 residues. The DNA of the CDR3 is TGTGCCAGCAGTTTAGCCGGGACTAGCGGTTACGAGCAGTACTTC. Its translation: CASSLAGTSGYEQYF.